These T cell receptor beta chains were read from a single sample in a study of blood T cells in healthy people across ages. A single record per CDR3 protein comes from TCRdb applying MiXCR to the 5' RACE reads. The sample contains about 780,000 distinct CDR3 sequences, about 45% of which appear only once. Sequencing was carried out using blood. These receptors all stem from a man older than 75 in good health. Both conserved end residues are part of each CDR3. Clone size appears in some rows only: once, few, many, or a class for an expanded clone.

J | size | V | length | CDR3
TRBJ2-1 | NA | TRBV7-2 | 17 | CASSFLTGGELHYEQFF
TRBJ1-4 | NA | TRBV7-9 | 14 | CASSADRVEEKLFF
TRBJ2-1 | NA | TRBV9 | 15 | CASSVQSGSYNEQFF
TRBJ2-1 | NA | TRBV7-9 | 16 | CASSTWGREKYNEQFF
TRBJ2-1 | NA | TRBV20-1 | 16 | CSARTNSEGGRNEQFF
TRBJ2-6 | many | TRBV7-2 | 17 | CASSLQGFAAGANVLTF
TRBJ2-7 | few | TRBV6-5 | 14 | CASSYRQGDYEQYF
TRBJ1-1 | NA | TRBV6-1 | 15 | CASSPQTLLNTEAFF
TRBJ1-2 | NA | TRBV12-3/TRBV12-4 | 17 | CASSRGGGVTPNYGYTF
TRBJ2-1 | few | TRBV27 | 17 | CASSLSGGGSSYNEQFF
TRBJ1-2 | NA | TRBV7-3 | 15 | CARSQQGAGVGGYTF
TRBJ2-1 | few | TRBV10-3 | 13 | CAISALAYNEQFF
TRBJ2-7 | NA | TRBV6-6 | 16 | CASSYSRQGIAYEQYF
TRBJ2-1 | few | TRBV12-3/TRBV12-4 | 16 | CASSRLAGFSYNEQFF
TRBJ1-2 | NA | TRBV12-3/TRBV12-4 | 17 | CASTIPGQALYSYGYTF
TRBJ2-1 | NA | TRBV20-1 | 16 | CSARSGTSGRALRQFF
TRBJ2-2 | NA | TRBV20-1 | 13 | CSARDLSTGELFF
TRBJ2-5 | few | TRBV4-3 | 18 | CASSQEGWETGGLETQYF
TRBJ2-7 | NA | TRBV7-2 | 14 | CASSGSDNTYEQYF
TRBJ2-7 | many | TRBV6-2/TRBV6-3 | 14 | CASRVSSLSYEQYF
TRBJ2-3 | NA | TRBV7-2 | 14 | CASSLTLALGTQYF
TRBJ2-1 | NA | TRBV3-1 | 15 | CASRASDLAGNEQFF
TRBJ1-5 | many | TRBV5-1 | 13 | CASRPSSEEPQHF
TRBJ1-1 | NA | TRBV7-3 | 15 | CASKIGRTANTEAFF
TRBJ1-5 | once | TRBV5-1 | 15 | CASSLSGQLNQPQHF
TRBJ2-1 | once | TRBV9 | 15 | CASSVVTSVGSEQFF
TRBJ2-1 | many | TRBV6-2/TRBV6-3 | 14 | CASSSGLVYNEQFF
TRBJ1-1 | few | TRBV7-3 | 16 | CASSPTGPATDTEAFF
TRBJ1-5 | NA | TRBV4-2 | 16 | CASSPRAKGEGQPRHF
TRBJ2-1 | few | TRBV6-2/TRBV6-3 | 15 | CASSYGTSGYNEQFF
TRBJ2-1 | many | TRBV4-3 | 17 | CASSQDRGRGSYNEQFF
TRBJ2-3 | NA | TRBV10-3 | 19 | CAITEGRASGGRSTDTQYF
TRBJ1-2 | NA | TRBV12-3/TRBV12-4 | 16 | CASSPWGQPPNYGYTF
TRBJ2-7 | NA | TRBV4-2 | 15 | CASSQDRHDTYEQYF
TRBJ1-1 | NA | TRBV28 | 12 | CASTFTNTEAFF
NA | NA | TRBV28 | 15 | CASSRLAGKYNEQYF
TRBJ1-1 | few | TRBV5-1 | 15 | CASSLFGGANTEAFF
TRBJ2-1 | few | TRBV7-9 | 14 | CASTVLAGHNEQFF
TRBJ1-2 | NA | TRBV12-3/TRBV12-4 | 15 | CASSGESARGYGYTF
TRBJ2-7 | NA | TRBV5-1 | 16 | CASSWGLAEPSYEQYF
TRBJ2-3 | few | TRBV5-1 | 16 | CASSYLAGRGTDTQYF
TRBJ2-5 | NA | TRBV27 | 16 | CASSSTSSGARETQYF